This TCR beta chain came from a study of beta chain features in type 1 diabetes. Expressed TCRB transcripts were sequenced after all isolated RNA was converted to cDNA. Only in-frame clones appear in the TCRdb table, and some are missing; sequencing was by immunoSEQ multiplex PCR. Of roughly 140,000 clones in the sample, about 8.1% were seen once. This CDR3 is built from 18 residues. V was shortened by 4 bases and J by 3 bases, with 24 bases between the two germline ends. From germline, CDR1 is LNHDA and CDR2 SQIVND (reference sequence). This TCR came from a man younger than 30 in good health. The V gene is TRBV19, the J gene TRBJ1-2; possibly TRBD1 for D (5 bases). The sample comprised central memory CD4+ T cells from blood. CDR3 region: CASSSAGGGTLLHYGYTF. The CDR3 DNA sequence: TGTGCCAGTAGTAGCGCCGGAGGCGGGACCCTACTGCACTATGGCTACACCTTC.